The sequence of this T cell receptor beta chain was determined in a study of OX40 agonist ivuxolimab in advanced cancers. The wider study: Ivuxolimab, an antibody that agonizes OX40 (CD134), was administered to the patients. Enrolled patients in dose escalation had cancers that were hepatocellular carcinoma, melanoma, renal cell or head and neck cancer.

V shed 0 bases and J shed 7 bases, with 15 bases lying between them. Germline values: CDR1 LGHNA, CDR2 YNFKEQ. The CDR3 has 15 amino acids. Broader study findings: At 0.1 to 3.0 mg/kg and by week 6, CD4+ and CD8+ T cells in the blood had expanded clonally.

A note on this clone: No antigen is known for it.

Sequenced by immunoSEQ multiplex PCR; TCRdb stores in-frame clones only, minus some. The sample has roughly 56,000 clones, about 83% seen once. This TCR derives from an adult with an advanced solid tumor such as melanoma, head and neck, liver or kidney cancer. The sample here was CD4+ or CD8+ T cells sorted from blood, taken in a trial of the OX40 agonist ivuxolimab. The V gene is TRBV4-2, the J gene TRBJ2-5, with a weak D call TRBD2 (7 bases). The CDR3 sequence: CASSQDWVGGATQYF. The DNA of the CDR3 is TGTGCCAGCAGCCAAGATTGGGTGGGGGGGGCGACCCAGTACTTC.